These T cell receptor beta chains were read from a single sample in a study of OX40 agonist ivuxolimab in advanced cancers. Produced via immunoSEQ multiplex PCR; TCRdb's table is partial and in-frame only. In the table there are tens of thousands of clones, 85% to 90% of which are singletons. Sequenced material: CD4+ or CD8+ T cells sorted from blood, taken in a trial of the OX40 agonist ivuxolimab. These receptors came from an adult with an advanced solid tumor such as melanoma, head and neck, liver or kidney cancer. Both conserved end residues are trimmed from each CDR3.

J gene,V gene,CDR3 protein
TRBJ2-6,TRBV6-1,ASSEQGTGANVLT
TRBJ2-3,TRBV9,ASSVAGLATDTQY
TRBJ1-2,TRBV5-6,ASSLVGNYGYT
TRBJ1-1,TRBV5-1,ASSLMSGTFTEAF
TRBJ2-7,TRBV6-6,ASSYSGGGYEQY
TRBJ2-1,TRBV5-6,ASSLLASGLNEQF
TRBJ2-7,TRBV30,AWKGQLPYEQY
TRBJ1-2,TRBV2,ASSERQGNYGYT
TRBJ2-1,TRBV7-2,ASSSGLPGNEQF
TRBJ2-2,TRBV5-1,ASSLRVGGRTGELF